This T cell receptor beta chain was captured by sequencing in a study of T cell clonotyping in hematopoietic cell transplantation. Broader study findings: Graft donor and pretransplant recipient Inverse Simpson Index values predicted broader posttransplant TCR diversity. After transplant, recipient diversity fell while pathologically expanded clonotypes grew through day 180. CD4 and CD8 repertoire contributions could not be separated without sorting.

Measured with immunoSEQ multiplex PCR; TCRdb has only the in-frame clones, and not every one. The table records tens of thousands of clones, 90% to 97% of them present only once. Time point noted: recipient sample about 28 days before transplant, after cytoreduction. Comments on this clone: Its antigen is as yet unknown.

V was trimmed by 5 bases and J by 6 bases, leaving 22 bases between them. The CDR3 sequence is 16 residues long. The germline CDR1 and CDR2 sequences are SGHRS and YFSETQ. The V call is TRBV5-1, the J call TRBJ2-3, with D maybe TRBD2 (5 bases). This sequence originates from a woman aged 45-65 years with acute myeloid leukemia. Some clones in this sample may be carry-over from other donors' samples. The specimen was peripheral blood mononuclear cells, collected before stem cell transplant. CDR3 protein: CASSQSFTGFGDTQYF. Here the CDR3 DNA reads TGCGCCAGCAGTCAGAGTTTCACGGGGTTCGGGGATACGCAGTATTTT.